Shown below are 21 T cell receptor beta chains from a single sample sequenced in a study of response to subunit inactivated influenza vaccine. Each CDR3 protein gets one entry after TCRdb re-called the RT-PCR reads with MiXCR. This sample yields 500,000 to 600,000 distinct CDR3 sequences, of which 12% are seen a single time; 10% belongs to the top ten. The material was PBMCs from blood, obtained on the day of vaccination. The receptors come from a man aged 50-59 years who received an inactivated influenza vaccine.

This chain links TRBV12-3 or TRBV12-4 with TRBJ2-1; TRBD1 or TRBD2 may be the D gene (6 bases each). Trimming removed 3 bases at V and 6 bases at J, with 12 bases between. The CDR3 is 14 residues long. CDR3 sequence reads: CASSLEGGINEQFF. The CDR3 bases are TGTGCCAGCAGTTTGGAGGGGGGAATCAATGAGCAGTTCTTC.

This clonotype was detected many times. The V and J genes are TRBV2 and TRBJ2-5, with 13 bases lining up with TRBD2. Per the germline V gene, CDR1 is SNHLY and CDR2 is FYNNEI. The V segment lost 2 bases and the J segment 5 bases; nucleotides outside the gene matches: 8. This CDR3 is 17 amino acids long. The CDR3 sequence: CASSEPGLAGLTETQYF. CDR3 DNA sequence: TGTGCCAGCAGTGAACCGGGACTAGCGGGATTAACGGAGACCCAGTACTTC.

This chain joins TRBV20-1 and TRBJ2-7; perhaps TRBD2 as D (6 bases). Trimming shortened V by 0 bases and J by 1 base, and 16 bases separated the two germline ends. The CDR3 runs to 16 residues. Per germline, CDR1 DFQATT and CDR2 SNEGSKA (reference sequence). CDR3 in amino acids: CSARDSKWGRSYEQYF. CDR3 in DNA: TGCAGTGCTAGAGATTCAAAATGGGGGAGGTCCTACGAGCAGTACTTC.

This clonotype was counted between two and nine times. The J gene is TRBJ2-5, the V gene TRBV29-1; D gene unclear. The CDR3 extends over 12 amino acids. Deletions cut 1 base from V and 2 bases from J, with 5 bases between. From germline, CDR1 is SQVTM and CDR2 ANQGSEA. The CDR3 loop reads CSVEGQQETQYF. The CDR3 nucleotides are TGCAGCGTTGAAGGCCAACAAGAGACCCAGTACTTC.

The chain carries TRBV7-3 and TRBJ2-2, with 9 bases fitting TRBD2. This CDR3 spans 19 amino acids. Germline-derived CDR1 and CDR2 are SGHTA and FQGTGA. V shed 1 base, J shed 4 bases, and the junction held 13 bases outside the gene matches. The CDR3 reads CASSLMGSLAGGVTGELFF. Written as DNA, the CDR3 is TGTGCCAGCAGCTTAATGGGGAGTCTTGCGGGAGGGGTCACCGGGGAGCTGTTTTTT.

The chain has TRBV29-1 and TRBJ2-5; either TRBD1 or TRBD2 may supply D (5 bases each). V was cut by 3 bases and J by 5 bases, with 16 bases left in between. This CDR3 spans 14 amino acids. In germline, CDR1 is SQVTM, CDR2 ANQGSEA. CDR3 bases: TGCAGCGTTGATAAGGGAGATGGGGGTGAGACCCAGTACTTC. This sequence encodes CSVDKGDGGETQYF.

In this sample, this clonotype turned up a few times. The rearrangement links TRBV7-2 to TRBJ1-5; D unclear. The length of the CDR3 is 14 residues. The germline V and J ends were trimmed by 3 bases and 4 bases, with 10 bases remaining between them. CDR1 is SGHTA and CDR2 is FQGNSA in the germline V gene. The CDR3 spells CASSLAGKNQPQHF. CDR3 DNA: TGTGCCAGCAGCTTGGCGGGTAAGAATCAGCCCCAGCATTTT.

The sample holds a few counts of this clonotype. J is TRBJ2-7 and V is TRBV5-1; 9 bases are shared with TRBD1. Germline trimming cut 1 base from V and 8 bases from J; bases unmatched to any gene: 19. Germline V lookup: CDR1 SGHRS, CDR2 YFSETQ. The CDR3 loop spans 18 amino acids. The chain's CDR3 is CASSLYATGGSESSQQYF. The CDR3 DNA is TGCGCCAGCAGCTTGTACGCGACAGGGGGATCTGAATCTTCGCAGCAGTACTTC.

J is TRBJ2-1 and V is TRBV2; TRBD1 aligns across 11 bases. Germline V gives CDR1 SNHLY, CDR2 FYNNEI. The CDR3 loop spans 18 amino acids. The junction had 20 bases not matched to a gene; V was cut back by 11 bases and J by 5 bases. The CDR3 here is CAFCFGTGGLGWDNEQFF. The CDR3 DNA reads TGTGCCTTCTGTTTCGGGACAGGGGGACTAGGATGGGACAATGAGCAGTTCTTC.

This clonotype was observed at least ten times. The chain is built from TRBV5-1 and TRBJ2-2; maybe TRBD2 (5 bases). CDR3 length equals 15 residues. The V end was cut by 4 bases, the J end by 7 bases, with 17 bases between. Germline V gene lookup returns CDR1 SGHRS and CDR2 YFSETQ. CDR3 nucleotide sequence: TGCGCCAGCAGCCTGATGACCCCCGGGAACGGGGAGCTGTTTTTT. Translating gives CASSLMTPGNGELFF.

This clonotype turned up a few times. The V and J genes are TRBV4-2 and TRBJ1-2; tentatively, D is TRBD1 (6 bases). V was shortened by 0 bases and J by 7 bases, with 15 bases between the two germline ends. CDR1 LGHNA and CDR2 YNFKEQ come from the germline V gene. The length of the CDR3 is 15 residues. CDR3 sequence: CASSQDLARGFGYTF. Here the CDR3 DNA reads TGTGCCAGCAGCCAAGATTTGGCCAGGGGTTTTGGCTACACCTTC.

V is TRBV9 and J is TRBJ1-1; D not resolved. The CDR3 is 13 residues long. V was shortened by 0 bases and J by 4 bases, with 7 bases between the two germline ends. Germline assignment: CDR1 SGDLS and CDR2 YYNGEE. CDR3 coding DNA: TGTGCCAGCAGCGTAGGTTGGACCACTGAAGCTTTCTTT. This gives the protein CASSVGWTTEAFF.

V gene TRBV20-1 combines with J gene TRBJ2-3; the D gene is possibly TRBD2 (7 bases). From germline, CDR1 is DFQATT and CDR2 SNEGSKA (reference sequence). V shed 4 bases and J shed 1 base, with 21 bases lying between them. This CDR3 comprises 17 residues. CDR3 DNA: TGCAGTGCTAATCTGATAAAGGGGGGGCAAGGCACAGATACGCAGTATTTT. Its translation: CSANLIKGGQGTDTQYF.

This clonotype was observed a few times. The chain uses TRBV7-9 and TRBJ2-7; 10 bases match TRBD2. The CDR3 sequence is 12 residues long. V lost 1 base, J lost 12 bases, and 3 bases stayed unmatched. Germline loops: CDR1 SEHNR, CDR2 FQNEAQ (reference sequence). DNA for the CDR3: TGTGCCAGCAGCTTAGAAGCGGGAGGGCTGTACTTC. Translating gives CASSLEAGGLYF.

This clonotype turned up a few times. V usage is TRBV6-1 and J usage is TRBJ2-3; D call uncertain. The CDR3 is 14 amino acids. The germline V gene has CDR1 MNHNS and CDR2 SASEGT. V gave up 7 bases and J gave up 0 bases, with 11 bases separating them. DNA of the CDR3: TGTGCCAGCAACCCTCCCGATAGCACAGATACGCAGTATTTT. It is translated as CASNPPDSTDTQYF.

The chain recombines TRBV10-3 with TRBJ1-5; no clear D. V was shortened by 0 bases and J by 7 bases, with 16 bases between the two germline ends. Looked up from germline, CDR1 is ENHRY and CDR2 is SYGVKD. This CDR3 has 16 residues. CDR3 amino acids: CAISESAGSGNQPQHF. The CDR3 nucleotides are TGTGCCATCAGTGAGTCTGCGGGGTCGGGGAACCAGCCCCAGCATTTT.

This chain connects TRBV13 to TRBJ2-5; D may be TRBD1 (6 bases). Germline V gene lookup returns CDR1 PRHDT and CDR2 FYEKMQ (reference sequence). The CDR3 totals 14 residues. With 2 bases removed from V and 3 bases from J, the gap between germline ends came to 10 bases. The CDR3 loop is CASSLLGGKETQYF. CDR3 DNA sequence: TGTGCCAGCAGCTTATTAGGGGGAAAAGAGACCCAGTACTTC.

This clonotype showed up just a few times. The chain uses TRBV5-1 and TRBJ2-7, with D perhaps assigned TRBD1 or TRBD2 (5 bases each). CDR1 is SGHRS, CDR2 YFSETQ, per germline. The CDR3 loop spans 16 amino acids. V was trimmed by 4 bases and J by 3 bases, leaving 20 bases between them. DNA of the CDR3: TGCGCCAGCAGCGCGGCGCTTCCGGGACGGAACTACGAGCAGTACTTC. Its protein product is CASSAALPGRNYEQYF.

The rearrangement uses TRBV12-3 or TRBV12-4 and TRBJ2-1, with TRBD2 identical over 9 bases. The CDR3 sequence is 19 residues long. Here the CDR3 DNA reads TGTACCCGCAGTTTATTCCAGTGGACAGAGCTAGCGGGGCTCGATGAGCAGTTCTTC. The encoded protein is CTRSLFQWTELAGLDEQFF.

This clonotype was seen repeatedly, ten times or more. The chain couples TRBV6-2 or TRBV6-3 to TRBJ2-2, with D possibly called TRBD1 or TRBD2 (5 bases each). V was clipped by 5 bases and J by 3 bases, with 10 bases between them. This CDR3 is built from 14 residues. Per the germline V gene, CDR1 is MNHEY and CDR2 is SVGEGT. The CDR3 DNA follows: TGTGCCAGCAGTGAGGGACGAGACACCGGGGAGCTGTTTTTT. This codes for CASSEGRDTGELFF.

Many counts were recorded for this clonotype. A read error may explain this, as a much larger clone is one base away. The chain uses TRBV5-1 and TRBJ2-2; TRBD2 matches at 11 bases. The length of the CDR3 is 16 residues. The V segment lost 2 bases and the J segment 1 base; nucleotides outside the gene matches: 1. Germline V CDR1 and CDR2: SGHRS, YFSETQ. CDR3 loop: CASSFTSGRNTGELFF. The CDR3 nucleotides are TGCGCCAGCAGCTTCACTAGCGGGAGGAACACCGGGGAGCTGTTTTTT.